The source of this T cell receptor (beta chain) is a study of OX40 agonist ivuxolimab in advanced cancers. With respect to the entire study: Ivuxolimab was an agonistic, fully human IgG2 monoclonal antibody directed against OX40 (CD134), a costimulatory receptor. The purpose of peripheral TCRbeta sequencing was to test whether ivuxolimab changed TCR sequence diversity and led to clonal T-cell expansion. Among the approximately 50 dose-escalation patients, around 20 had hepatocellular carcinoma, approximately 15 melanoma, 9 renal cell carcinoma and 9 head and neck cancer. The monotherapy dose-escalation portion (N = 52 patients) of the phase I ivuxolimab trial is reported in the paper. Prior anti-PD-1, anti-PD-L1 or anti-CTLA-4 therapy was permitted, and checkpoint inhibitors had been received by about 37% of dose-escalation patients. Partial responses occurred in three dose-escalation patients: two with cutaneous melanoma and one with hepatocellular carcinoma. In the dose-escalation cohort, 75% to 85% of patients were male, and the mean age was roughly 56 years with a range of roughly 20 to 79. Intravenous ivuxolimab was administered to patients every 2 weeks at six dose levels: 0.01, 0.1, 0.3, 1.5, 3 and 10 mg/kg. Study-wide conclusions, independent of this receptor: After ivuxolimab, expanded clones were on average more numerous among CD8+ T cells than among CD4+ T cells. The antigen specificity of the peripheral T cells that underwent clonal expansion was not determined. Clonal expansion of both CD4+ and CD8+ blood T cells was observed from baseline to week 6 at doses 0.1 to 3.0 mg/kg. Low levels of normalized T-cell clonal expansion were also seen in some patients who did not respond. In partial responders in the 0.1-3.0 mg/kg groups, normalized peripheral clonal expansion was found to be among the lowest, especially among CD8+ T cells.

Patients with autoimmune disease history or receiving systemic immunosuppression were excluded from the trial. Peripheral blood for TCR sequencing was collected from all dose cohorts at baseline, on cycle 4 day 1, and on cycle 7 day 1. The samples were taken from a phase I, first-in-human, multicenter, open-label dose-escalation trial of ivuxolimab. Adults with locally advanced or metastatic melanoma, renal cell carcinoma, hepatocellular carcinoma or head and neck squamous cell carcinoma were enrolled in the trial. Before TCR sequencing, CD4+ T cells and CD8+ T cells were sorted from peripheral blood as separate populations. This clone has just a few counts. The antigen it binds to is not known. The input lacks base qualities; no much larger clone sits a single base away. This CDR3 is also generated by other DNA sequences in the sample. To sequence the TCRbeta CDR3 region, genomic DNA was isolated from the sorted cells. The immunoSEQ Assay was used for sequencing of TCRbeta CDR3 regions. Drawn from immuneACCESS, this table holds only the in-frame rearrangements with V and J called that TCRdb kept. Clones are partly lost; checked studies trace under half to an unresolved V gene and leave the rest unexplained. For this sample there are more than 45,000 clones; approximately 81% appear just once. The ten largest clones add up to roughly a tenth of the sample.

The sequence was collected from an adult with an advanced solid tumor such as melanoma, head and neck, liver or kidney cancer. The material sequenced was CD4+ or CD8+ T cells sorted from blood, taken in a trial of the OX40 agonist ivuxolimab.

The CDR3 reads as follows: CASSPRDDEQYF. The sequenced DNA: TGTGCCAGCTCACCTCGGGACGACGAGCAGTACTTC. The rearrangement combines TRBV18 with TRBJ2-7; the D segment may tentatively be TRBD1 or TRBD2, each giving 5 matched bases. Trimming at the junction amounts to 3 bases on V and 5 bases on J, and the germline ends lie 8 bases apart. CDR1 and CDR2, per the germline V gene, are KGHSH and LQKENI. The CDR3 contains 12 residues, cysteine and phenylalanine counted. The only DNA kept is the CDR3, 36 bases in frame from the first base.